Listed here is a single T cell receptor (beta chain). Study processing details: Amplification with reference gene primers provided the estimates of nucleated cell counts. TCRdb's copy holds only in-frame clones and misses some; the assay was immunoSEQ multiplex PCR. V, J and clone size reflect that table, while D and trimming were determined from the DNA. Altogether approximately 170,000 clones are present, under 85% being singletons, with the ten largest covering 13%. The V end lost 4 bases, the J end lost 3 bases, and 12 bases lay between the germline ends. Germline CDR1 reads SGHTA; CDR2 reads FQGNSA. This CDR3 is built from 14 residues. The record originates from a study of blood T cell repertoires in COVID-19. Study overall: Whether acute or convalescent, the COVID-19 samples came from the United States, Italy and Spain. Nucleic acid was either cDNA or gDNA, and it came from T cells, B-cell-depleted T cells, or PBMCs.

The TCR was taken from a man in his sixties or seventies who had recovered from COVID-19. Source material: peripheral blood. The V gene is TRBV7-2, the J gene TRBJ2-5; weak D call: TRBD2 (6 bases). In DNA form, the CDR3 reads TGTGCCAGCAGCTCGAACGGGGGAAAAGAGACCCAGTACTTC. Residues: CASSSNGGKETQYF.